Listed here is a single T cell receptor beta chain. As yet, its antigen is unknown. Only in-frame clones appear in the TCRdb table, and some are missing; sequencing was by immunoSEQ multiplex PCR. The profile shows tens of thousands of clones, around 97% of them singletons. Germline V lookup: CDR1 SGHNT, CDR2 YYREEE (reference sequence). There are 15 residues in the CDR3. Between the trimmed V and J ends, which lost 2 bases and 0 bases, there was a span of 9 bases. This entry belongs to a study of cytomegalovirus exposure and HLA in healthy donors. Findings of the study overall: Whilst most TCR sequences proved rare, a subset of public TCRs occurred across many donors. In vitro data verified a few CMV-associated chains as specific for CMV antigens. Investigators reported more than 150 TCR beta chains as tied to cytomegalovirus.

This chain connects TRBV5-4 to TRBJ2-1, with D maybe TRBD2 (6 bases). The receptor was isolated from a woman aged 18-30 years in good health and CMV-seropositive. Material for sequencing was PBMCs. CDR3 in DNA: TGTGCCAGCAGCTTCCCTAGCGTCTCCTACAATGAGCAGTTCTTC. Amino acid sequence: CASSFPSVSYNEQFF.